The source of this TCR beta chain is a study of blood T cell repertoires in COVID-19 (TCRdb year 2020). Looking at the study overall: The collaborator samples originated in the United States, Italy and Spain and spanned the acute and convalescent phases of COVID-19. Nearly every sample came with metadata listing a de-identified subject ID, COVID-19 status, age in years and sex. The samples were drawn from two sources: the first 160 participants of the ongoing ImmuneRACE study, and 1,254 subjects contributed by 6 global collaborators. Where HLA class I and class II types were available, the types were taken from metadata supplied by the sample provider, not from assay-based typing. The dataset comprised deeply sampled blood TCRbeta repertoires from subjects exposed to, actively infected with, or recovered from COVID-19. The prospective study material was composed of cDNA or gDNA derived from T cells, B-cell-depleted T cells, or PBMCs. A freely available public database, intended as a resource for researchers studying the immune response to SARS-CoV-2, is where the repertoires were released. Overall study outcomes, separate from this receptor: Clinical and demographic metadata were provided uncurated, with the amount varying by source and participant.

In the prospective study, participants were roughly 18 to 90 years old, resided in fewer than 25 geographic areas of the United States, and were enrolled through a virtual design. In the prospective study, cohorts were assigned on the basis of participant-reported clinical history obtained from a screening survey and a study questionnaire. Recovered participants in ImmuneRACE Cohort 3 were defined by two consecutive negative NP/OP PCR tests, clearance by a healthcare professional, or resolution of symptoms. Each participant in the prospective study had whole blood, serum and a nasopharyngeal or oropharyngeal swab collected by mobile phlebotomists. Prospective study participants could optionally give additional blood draws and questionnaires over an approximately 2-month period. Prospective study blood samples were shipped either frozen or at room temperature before DNA extraction. For this clone: Its antigen is still unknown. An end of the junction differs from the germline gene, which may be a read error.

TCRbeta CDR3 regions were amplified from genomic DNA using the immunoSEQ Assay, a bias-controlled multiplex PCR. In the original analysis: The number of nucleated cells in each sample was estimated by amplification of reference gene primers within the assay. Sequence reads were collapsed and filtered to measure the absolute abundance of every unique TCRbeta CDR3 rearrangement. Productive Simpson clonality was computed per sample as the square root of Simpson's diversity index over productive rearrangements. The immuneACCESS repertoire file appears here via TCRdb, limited to in-frame rearrangements. These files lack a portion of the clones; in checked studies, under half of the deficit traces to unresolved V genes, and the cause of the others is not known. The V and J calls and clone size were taken over from that table, and D and trimming were inferred from the DNA. This sample gives 280,000 or so clones in total; 80% to 90% of them show up just once. Under 2.5% of the sample lies in the top ten.

From its cysteine to its phenylalanine, the CDR3 spans 12 amino acids. Left in the record is the CDR3 DNA by itself, 36 bases read in frame from the first base. This TCR was recovered from a man aged 25 to 40 who had recovered from COVID-19. Recombination connected TRBV12-3 or TRBV12-4 to TRBJ2-3; the central 11 bases match TRBD1. The specimen was PBMCs or T cells enriched from blood (not recorded which). In nucleotide form, the sequence is TGTGCCAGCAGGTTGGACAGGGGGCTAATAGATTTT. This gives the protein CASRLDRGLIDF.